This T cell receptor beta chain was profiled in a study of blood T cell repertoires in COVID-19. Overall study: Some COVID-19 samples were acute and others convalescent; all came from the United States, Italy and Spain. Sources were T cells, B-cell-depleted T cells, or PBMCs; the material itself was cDNA or gDNA.

The method was immunoSEQ multiplex PCR; TCRdb's version includes in-frame clones alone and lacks a portion of them. The sample consists of 70,000 to 95,000 clones, 90% of them appearing once. The ends were cut back, 5 bases at V and 1 base at J, with 13 bases in the middle. Germline V CDR1 and CDR2: PRHDT, FYEKMQ (reference sequence). This CDR3 spans 15 amino acids. This sequence joins TRBV13 and TRBJ2-3, with D possibly TRBD1 on 5 matching bases. Sequenced material: peripheral blood. This clonotype originated in a human donor with active COVID-19. The donor label of this sample is uncertain. The CDR3 nucleotides read TGTGCCAGCAGCACTCGACAGTGGGGCACAGATACGCAGTATTTT. Residues: CASSTRQWGTDTQYF.